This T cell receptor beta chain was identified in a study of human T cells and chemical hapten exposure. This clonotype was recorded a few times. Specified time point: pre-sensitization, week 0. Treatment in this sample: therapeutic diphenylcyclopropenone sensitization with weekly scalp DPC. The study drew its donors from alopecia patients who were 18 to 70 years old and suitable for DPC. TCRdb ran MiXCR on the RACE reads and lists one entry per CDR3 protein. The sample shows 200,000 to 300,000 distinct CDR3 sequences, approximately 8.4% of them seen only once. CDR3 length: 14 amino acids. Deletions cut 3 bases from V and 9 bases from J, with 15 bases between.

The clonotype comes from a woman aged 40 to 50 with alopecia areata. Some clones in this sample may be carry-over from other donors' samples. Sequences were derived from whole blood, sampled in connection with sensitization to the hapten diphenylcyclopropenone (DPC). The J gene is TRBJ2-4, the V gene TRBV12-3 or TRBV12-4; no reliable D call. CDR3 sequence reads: CASSLPPPGPIQYF. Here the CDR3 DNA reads TGTGCCAGCAGTTTGCCCCCGCCAGGCCCCATTCAGTACTTC.